This T cell receptor (beta chain) emerged from a study of radiation and T cells in renal cell carcinoma (dated by TCRdb to the early 2020s). Context from the whole study: The samples were drawn from a clinical trial, where primary renal cell carcinomas were treated with 15 Gy of stereotactic body radiation therapy and then removed by nephrectomy 4 weeks afterward. TCR beta sequencing covered 50 or so samples in total, comprising some 26 tumors and roughly 27 peripheral blood samples. A total of 4,016,671 unique CDR3 nucleotide sequences, encoding 2.5 million to 3 million unique CDR3 amino acid sequences, were found across all 50 or so samples.

The immunoSEQ kit was used, according to the manufacturer's recommendations, to generate TCR beta libraries from genomic DNA. Library preparation used a first multiplex PCR with proprietary primers, then a second PCR adding unique barcodes, with bead cleanups after each round. A positive control reaction and a negative control reaction, both provided in the kit, were run with every batch of samples. The final libraries were assessed on an Agilent 4200 TapeStation D1000 ScreenTape, pooled by volume, and quantified by qPCR. Sequencing was performed on an Illumina NextSeq500 using a MidOutput 150-cycle cartridge, with 156 Read1 cycles, 15 Index1 cycles, and the kit custom primers. The pooled library was loaded at 0.75 to 1 pM, with a 20% PhiX control spiked in. Per the authors' processing: Vendor-processed data were analyzed in R, and a clonotype was defined as all T cells sharing the same CDR3 nucleotide sequence. In the clone abundance analyses, frequencies were normalized to the 10,000 most abundant clones in each sample. Public T cell clones, averaging fewer than five per sample, were removed before analysis. An abundance difference of at least 32-fold between compartments was the criterion for calling clonotypes tumor-enriched or baseline blood-enriched. Clonotypes expanded or contracted between blood time points were identified with a beta-binomial differential abundance model. Tumor-blood repertoire similarity was measured with the Baroni-Urbani and Buser coefficient, and groups were compared using two-tailed Wilcoxon tests in R. Imported from immuneACCESS, the table was reduced by TCRdb to in-frame sequences with V and J called. These copies leave out some clones; in studies compared against another copy, an unresolved V gene accounts for under half, and the cause of the remainder is not known. V, J and clone size were drawn from that table, and D and trimming were deduced from the DNA. In this sample the table shows some 95,000 clones, 75% to 90% of which occur a single time. The leading ten clones occupy roughly 8% of the sample.

In the paper's terms, the time point label means: baseline pretreatment blood. The treatment or condition label corresponds to: 15 Gy SBRT to primary tumor, nephrectomy 4 weeks later. To follow tumor-enriched clonotypes, peripheral blood was collected serially from radiation-treated patients at baseline and again at 2 weeks and 4 weeks after SBRT. Renal cell carcinoma with clear cell pathology was present in all patients. The QIAamp DNA Blood Mini Kit (Qiagen) was used to prepare genomic DNA for TCR sequencing. The analyses included only samples that passed all quality control checks. The CDR1 and CDR2 encoded by the germline V gene are MNHNS and SASEGT. The cysteine opens and the phenylalanine closes a CDR3 of 15 amino acids. Just CDR3 DNA is preserved here, 45 bases in frame from base 1. V trim: 8 bases; J trim: 4 bases; unmatched bases: 9. This clone is a singleton in its sample. Its antigen is not yet known. No base quality information exists; no much larger clone differs at one position.

Here is what the overall study found, with its caveats: Because no pretreatment tumor biopsies were available, whether clonotypes were present in the tumor at baseline could not be determined. Tracking of blood repertoire dynamics stopped at four to five weeks after treatment, with no follow-up past that point. In blood, the top tumor clonotypes increased between baseline and 2 weeks post-radiation and then shrank by 4 weeks, which suggests that tumor-resident clones expanded only transiently. Effects of radiation dose or scheduling on the TCR repertoire could not be addressed with the single-armed trial design.

This receptor chain uses TRBV6-1 and TRBJ2-3, and TRBD2 aligns with 10 junction nucleotides. Sequenced material: blood, taken from a patient whose treatment included radiotherapy and nephrectomy. The receptor was derived from a man between 50 and 59 years old with renal cell carcinoma. Here the CDR3 is given as CASRSSGSGADTQYF. The DNA is as follows: TGTGCCAGCCGCTCTAGCGGGAGTGGAGCAGATACGCAGTATTTT.